A selection of T cell receptor beta chains follows, all from one sample in a study of CD8 T cells in ankylosing spondylitis. TCRdb itself ran the 5' RACE reads through MiXCR, one entry per CDR3 protein. The top ten hold about 4.2% of the sample, which has some 270,000 distinct CDR3 sequences, roughly a third seen once. Sequencing was done on a sample of blood, either unsorted or a sorted T cell fraction (not recorded which). These receptors were obtained from a male donor with ankylosing spondylitis or in good health (not recorded which). Both conserved end residues are part of each CDR3. The D gene is left open where the match is weak. Some rows mark clone size as missing; the rest say once, few, many or name a class of expanded clone.

TRBJ1-2 | few | NA | TRBV12-3/TRBV12-4 | CASSFGGDYGYTF | TGTGCCAGCAGTTTTGGGGGAGACTATGGCTACACCTTC
TRBJ2-7 | many | NA | TRBV12-3/TRBV12-4 | CASSGSYEQYF | TGTGCCAGCAGTGGCTCCTACGAGCAGTACTTC
TRBJ2-1 | many | NA | TRBV7-9 | CASSPIRDNSYNEQFF | TGTGCCAGCAGCCCCATCCGGGACAACTCCTACAATGAGCAGTTCTTC
TRBJ1-2 | NA | NA | TRBV27 | CASSLSGEWYGYTF | TGTGCCAGCAGTTTATCAGGCGAGTGGTATGGCTACACCTTC
TRBJ1-2 | NA | TRBD1 | TRBV29-1 | CSVETGGRGYTF | TGCAGCGTTGAAACAGGGGGGCGAGGCTACACCTTC
TRBJ1-5 | NA | NA | TRBV12-3/TRBV12-4 | CASSPGPHGEPQHF | TGTGCCAGCAGTCCCGGGCCCCACGGGGAGCCCCAGCATTTT
TRBJ2-7 | few | TRBD2 | TRBV3-1 | CASSLGTSGGAYEQYF | TGTGCCAGCAGTCTCGGGACTAGCGGGGGCGCCTACGAGCAGTACTTC
TRBJ1-5 | NA | TRBD1 | TRBV4-1 | CASSQARTGGSQPQHF | TGCGCCAGCAGCCAAGCCCGGACAGGCGGTAGTCAGCCCCAGCATTTT
TRBJ2-1 | NA | NA | TRBV10-3 | CAITESSYNEQFF | TGTGCCATTACTGAAAGCTCCTACAATGAGCAGTTCTTC
TRBJ2-3 | few | TRBD1 | TRBV10-3 | CAISDPRDRRADTQYF | TGTGCCATCAGTGATCCCCGGGACAGGCGAGCAGATACGCAGTATTTT
TRBJ2-3 | NA | TRBD2 | TRBV6-5 | CASSPGVAGAKETQYF | TGTGCCAGCAGTCCCGGGGTAGCGGGGGCCAAGGAGACGCAGTATTTT
TRBJ2-4 | many | TRBD1 | TRBV20-1 | CSANSPGQGKNIQYF | TGCAGTGCTAATTCTCCGGGACAGGGGAAAAACATTCAGTACTTC
TRBJ2-2 | NA | NA | TRBV10-2 | CASSALTAWDTGELFF | TGCGCCAGCAGTGCTCTAACAGCCTGGGACACCGGGGAGCTGTTTTTT
TRBJ2-5 | few | NA | TRBV2 | CASSERMAQYF | TGTGCCAGCAGCGAGAGGATGGCCCAGTACTTC
TRBJ1-5 | NA | NA | TRBV4-1 | CASSQTIGQPQHF | TGCGCCAGCAGCCAAACTATTGGGCAGCCCCAGCATTTT
TRBJ1-2 | few | NA | TRBV5-1 | CASSLGGNQAGYTF | TGCGCCAGCAGCTTGGGCGGTAACCAAGCTGGCTACACCTTC
TRBJ2-2 | few | NA | TRBV12-3/TRBV12-4 | CASSLITGELFF | TGTGCCAGCAGTTTGATCACCGGGGAGCTGTTTTTT
TRBJ2-3 | NA | TRBD2 | TRBV28 | CASSLWGTRDADTQYF | TGTGCCAGCAGTTTATGGGGGACTAGGGACGCAGATACGCAGTATTTT
TRBJ2-1 | NA | TRBD1 | TRBV5-6 | CASSSPGTANYNEQFF | TGTGCCAGCAGCTCCCCTGGGACAGCCAATTACAATGAGCAGTTCTTC
TRBJ2-7 | NA | NA | TRBV12-3/TRBV12-4 | CASSFGGTTYEQYF | TGTGCCAGCAGTTTTGGCGGTACCACCTACGAGCAGTACTTC
TRBJ2-5 | few | NA | TRBV20-1 | CSARAETRGTQYF | TGCAGTGCTAGAGCCGAAACTCGGGGGACCCAGTACTTC
TRBJ1-1 | NA | NA | TRBV12-3/TRBV12-4 | CASTTRERAAEAFF | TGTGCCAGCACCACGAGGGAGCGGGCCGCTGAAGCTTTCTTT
TRBJ1-2 | few | NA | TRBV7-9 | CASARSANYGYTF | TGTGCCAGCGCGCGGTCAGCTAACTATGGCTACACCTTC
TRBJ1-1 | few | NA | TRBV20-1 | CSAHPADPRLNTEAFF | TGCAGTGCGCATCCGGCAGACCCGAGATTGAACACTGAAGCTTTCTTT
TRBJ1-1 | few | NA | TRBV20-1 | CSAIARMTEAFF | TGCAGTGCTATAGCCAGGATGACTGAAGCTTTCTTT
TRBJ2-7 | NA | NA | TRBV10-3 | CAISALGQANYEQYF | TGTGCCATCAGTGCCCTCGGCCAGGCGAACTACGAGCAGTACTTC
TRBJ1-4 | few | NA | TRBV6-4 | CASSDDREGPRSCFNEKLFF | TGTGCCAGCAGTGACGACCGGGAAGGGCCCCGCTCCTGTTTTAATGAAAAACTGTTTTTT
TRBJ2-1 | NA | TRBD2 | TRBV4-2 | CASRTGTSFYNEQFF | TGTGCCAGCAGGACCGGGACTAGTTTCTACAATGAGCAGTTCTTC
TRBJ2-7 | NA | TRBD1 | TRBV6-5 | CASSYSTDRESYDQYF | TGTGCCAGCAGTTACTCGACTGACAGGGAGTCCTACGACCAGTACTTC
TRBJ2-7 | NA | NA | TRBV15 | CATSRDGGWSSYEQYF | TGTGCCACCAGCAGAGATGGCGGCTGGAGCTCCTACGAGCAGTACTTC
TRBJ2-1 | NA | NA | TRBV20-1 | CSARDLRDAYNEQFF | TGCAGTGCTAGAGACTTACGGGACGCCTACAATGAGCAGTTCTTC
TRBJ2-2 | NA | NA | TRBV29-1 | CSARPETGTGELFF | TGCAGCGCCCGGCCGGAGACCGGGACCGGGGAGCTGTTTTTT
TRBJ2-5 | NA | NA | TRBV4-1 | CASSSQIAKTQYF | TGCGCCAGCAGCTCCCAAATCGCGAAGACCCAGTACTTC
TRBJ2-7 | NA | TRBD2 | TRBV30 | CAWGLGLAYEQYF | TGTGCCTGGGGGCTGGGACTAGCCTACGAGCAGTACTTC
TRBJ2-7 | NA | TRBD2 | TRBV28 | CASTKRDYDPYEQYF | TGTGCCAGCACCAAAAGGGACTATGATCCCTACGAGCAGTACTTC
TRBJ2-5 | NA | TRBD1 | TRBV29-1 | CSVITGGGKTQYF | TGCAGCGTTATAACAGGGGGCGGTAAGACCCAGTACTTC
TRBJ2-7 | few | TRBD1 | TRBV4-1 | CASSQAGQGYEQYF | TGCGCCAGCAGCCAAGCGGGACAGGGGTACGAGCAGTACTTC
TRBJ1-4 | NA | NA | TRBV20-1 | CSASSGGREKLFF | TGCAGTGCTAGTTCGGGGGGCCGGGAAAAACTGTTTTTT
TRBJ1-4 | NA | NA | TRBV12-3/TRBV12-4 | CASSFPAIGEKLFF | TGTGCCAGCAGTTTCCCCGCGATTGGAGAAAAACTGTTTTTT
TRBJ2-7 | few | TRBD2 | TRBV5-1 | CASSLEASGGTYEQYF | TGCGCCAGCAGCTTGGAGGCTAGCGGGGGGACCTACGAGCAGTACTTC
TRBJ2-3 | NA | NA | TRBV12-3/TRBV12-4 | CASIPTGLNTQYF | TGTGCCAGCATTCCCACAGGGTTAAATACGCAGTATTTT
TRBJ1-3 | few | NA | TRBV6-5 | CASSYSSGFSGNTIYF | TGTGCCAGCAGTTACTCCTCCGGATTCTCTGGAAACACCATATATTTT
TRBJ1-2 | few | TRBD1 | TRBV12-3/TRBV12-4 | CASKDHRGSFYGYTF | TGTGCCAGCAAGGATCACAGGGGATCTTTCTATGGCTACACCTTC
TRBJ2-5 | NA | TRBD2 | TRBV28 | CASSGGVEETQYF | TGTGCCAGCAGCGGGGGGGTTGAAGAGACCCAGTACTTC
TRBJ2-6 | few | TRBD1 | TRBV10-3 | CAISETHRGGANVLTF | TGTGCCATCAGTGAGACCCACAGGGGTGGGGCCAACGTCCTGACTTTC
TRBJ2-5 | NA | NA | TRBV24-1 | CATSDSLSTGQETQYF | TGTGCCACCAGTGACTCCCTATCGACGGGCCAAGAGACCCAGTACTTC
TRBJ2-5 | few | NA | TRBV6-1 | CASRAAAQETQYF | TGTGCCAGCAGGGCAGCTGCTCAAGAGACCCAGTACTTC
TRBJ2-1 | NA | NA | TRBV27 | CASSLTGLNEQFF | TGTGCCAGCAGTTTAACAGGGCTCAATGAGCAGTTCTTC
TRBJ1-6 | NA | NA | TRBV5-6 | CASSSAPQLLFSPLHF | TGTGCCAGCAGCTCTGCTCCACAGCTGCTGTTTTCACCCCTCCACTTT
TRBJ1-6 | NA | TRBD1 | TRBV10-3 | CAISGGGRFHF | TGTGCCATCAGTGGAGGGGGCAGATTCCACTTT
TRBJ1-3 | NA | NA | TRBV9 | CASSVNTENSGNTIYF | TGTGCCAGCAGCGTAAATACAGAAAACTCTGGAAACACCATATATTTT
TRBJ2-7 | many | NA | TRBV4-2 | CASSQRQGTVYEQYF | TGTGCCAGCAGCCAACGTCAGGGCACGGTCTACGAGCAGTACTTC
TRBJ2-6 | NA | NA | TRBV5-1 | CASSLQGLGANVLTF | TGCGCCAGCAGTTTACAGGGTCTGGGGGCCAACGTCCTGACTTTC
TRBJ2-7 | NA | NA | TRBV10-2 | CASSDWDLSYEQYF | TGCGCCAGCAGTGATTGGGATCTCTCCTACGAGCAGTACTTC